This T cell receptor (beta chain) derives from a study of T cells in Graves' hyperthyroidism and ophthalmopathy. General study findings and limits: Within blood appeared most thyroid clonotypes that had expanded above 0.001.

Concerning this clonotype: Its antigen is unknown.

Amplification targeted TCR beta CDR3 regions from RNA transcripts. Initially, a first-round RT-PCR of the TCR CDR3 employed the HTBI primer set. Via MiXCR, TCRdb re-called the multiplex PCR reads, giving one row per CDR3 protein. The top ten clones hold about 14% of a sample with under 450,000 distinct CDR3 sequences, 15% to 19% of them seen once. With a duration under 2 months, the hyperthyroidism was newly diagnosed in patients aged 18 to 65. Uncontrolled infections, other autoimmune diseases, pregnancy or lactation led to exclusion of patients. The CDR3 loop spans 14 amino acids. J was trimmed by 11 bases and V by 5 bases; bases with no gene match: 14. Germline assignment: CDR1 MGHRA and CDR2 YSYEKL.

The sample consisted of blood. The sequence derives from a woman in her late teens or twenties with Graves' hyperthyroidism. The chain uses TRBV4-1 and TRBJ1-1, with 7 bases matching TRBD1. The CDR3 DNA sequence: TGCGCCAGCAGCTCCACCGGGACAGCAACTGGTGCTTTCTTT. It translates to CASSSTGTATGAFF.